The 19 T cell receptor beta chains reported below all come from one sample, sequenced in a study of shared clonotypes between healthy human individuals (dated by TCRdb to 2020 to 2022). Library creation used the immunoSEQ multiplex PCR assay. TCRdb obtained this table from immuneACCESS and retained in-frame rearrangements with V and J assigned. These tables miss some clones; where compared with another copy, unresolved V genes account for less than half of the shortfall, and the remainder is unexplained. The sample data list more than 1,200,000 clones, and roughly 98.5% of these were observed just once. The leading ten clones occupy around 0.33% of the sample. The source material was naive CD4+ T cells sorted from blood. According to the study, the label for this sample's cell subset or site signals: CD45RA+ positively selected. These receptors were collected from a man aged 30 to 39 in good health.

The V and J genes are TRBV9 and TRBJ2-2; 9 nucleotides agree with TRBD1. CDR1 and CDR2 from the germline V gene are SGDLS and YYNGEE. This CDR3 region has 13 residues. J gave up 3 bases and V 8 bases, and 2 bases lay outside the gene matches. The CDR3 protein is CASDRGYTGELFF. CDR3 sequence (DNA): TGTGCCAGTGACAGGGGGTACACCGGGGAGCTGTTTTTT.

The rearrangement links TRBV7-3 to TRBJ2-3, with 10 bases identical to TRBD2. This CDR3 has 15 residues. Germline V gene lookup returns CDR1 SGHTA and CDR2 FQGTGA. The ends lost 7 bases at V and 0 bases at J; junction bases unmatched: 4. In DNA, the CDR3 is TGTGCCAGCAACCTAGCGGGGGCTAGCACAGATACGCAGTATTTT. As protein: CASNLAGASTDTQYF.

The V call is TRBV28, the J call TRBJ2-7; 9 nucleotides match TRBD1. CDR1 is MDHEN and CDR2 is SYDVKM in the germline V gene. V trimming: 5 bases; J trimming: 4 bases; junction bases outside the gene matches: 3. The CDR3 is 13 amino acids. The CDR3 sequence is CASSGTGRYEQYF. The DNA for the CDR3 is TGTGCCAGCAGTGGGACAGGGCGTTACGAGCAGTACTTC.

This chain joins TRBV5-4 and TRBJ2-2; 11 nucleotides match TRBD1. J lost 4 bases, V lost 3 bases, and 2 bases had no gene match. Germline CDR1 SGHNT, CDR2 YYREEE (reference sequence). The CDR3 runs 15 residues. CDR3 nucleotides: TGTGCCAGCAGCTCCGGGACAGGGGGCACCGGGGAGCTGTTTTTT. Translation: CASSSGTGGTGELFF.

The chain is built from TRBV6-1 and TRBJ1-5, with D perhaps TRBD1 (5 bases). Germline V gene lookup returns CDR1 MNHNS and CDR2 SASEGT. The CDR3 has 16 residues. V was shortened by 4 bases and J by 4 bases, with 17 bases between the two germline ends. Here the CDR3 DNA reads TGTGCCAGCAGTGTGCGTCCGGGACTGTCTAATCAGCCCCAGCATTTT. As protein: CASSVRPGLSNQPQHF.

V is TRBV19 and J is TRBJ2-3; D gene uncertain. Trimming took off 6 bases at V and 6 bases at J, with 7 bases between the two ends. CDR1 and CDR2 from the germline V gene are LNHDA and SQIVND (reference sequence). CDR3 length: 11 amino acids. The CDR3 bases are TGTGCCAGTAGCGACCCCGATACGCAGTATTTT. As protein: CASSDPDTQYF. The entire variable domain, with the rest obtained from reference TRBV19 and TRBJ2-3, is as follows: DGGITQSPKYLFRKEGQNVTLSCEQNLNHDAMYWYRQDPGQGLRLIYYSQIVNDFQKGDIAEGYSVSREKKESFPLTVTSAQKNPTAFYLCASSDPDTQYFGPGTRLTVL.

On this clone: Other DNA variants within this sample encode the same CDR3. The CDR3 nucleotides are TGTGCCAGCAGCCTAGCGGGAGTCTACGAGCAGTACTTC. It encodes CASSLAGVYEQYF. The chain joins TRBV5-6 to TRBJ2-7; 10 bases fit TRBD2. This CDR3 is 13 amino acids long. Germline assignment: CDR1 SGHDT and CDR2 YYEEEE. V trimming: 4 bases; J trimming: 3 bases; junction bases outside the gene matches: 1. Complete variable domain (other parts from reference TRBV5-6 and TRBJ2-7): DAGVTQSPTHLIKTRGQQVTLRCSPKSGHDTVSWYQQALGQGPQFIFQYYEEEERQRGNFPDRFSGHQFPNYSSELNVNALLLGDSALYLCASSLAGVYEQYFGPGTRLTVT.

This clone was counted once. The chain combines TRBV18 with TRBJ2-2; D uncertain. Trimming removed 6 bases at V and 7 bases at J, with 9 bases between. Germline V gene data show CDR1 as KGHSH and CDR2 as LQKENI. There are 12 residues in the CDR3. The DNA of the CDR3 is TGTGCCAGCTCTGGTGGAATCGGGGAGCTGTTTTTT. It specifies CASSGGIGELFF.

This sequence joins TRBV21-1 and TRBJ2-7; the D call TRBD2 from the table was never checked on the DNA. TRBV21-1 is a documented pseudogene. The CDR3 sequence is 15 residues long. The CDR3 coding sequence is TGTGCCAGCAGCAAACCAACTAGCGGGTCGTACGAGCAGTACTTC. Amino acid sequence: CASSKPTSGSYEQYF.

The chain carries TRBV5-5 and TRBJ1-3; TRBD1 matches at 7 bases. The CDR3 is made up of 15 amino acids. The germline CDR1 and CDR2 sequences are SGHKS and YYEKEE (reference sequence). V trimming: 1 base; J trimming: 6 bases; junction bases outside the gene matches: 7. The CDR3 nucleotides are TGTGCCAGCAGCTTGTTACGACAGGGTCCAAACACCATATATTTT. Its protein product is CASSLLRQGPNTIYF.

V usage is TRBV7-9 and J usage is TRBJ2-1; TRBD1 might be the D (6 bases). Per the germline V gene, CDR1 is SEHNR and CDR2 is FQNEAQ (reference sequence). This CDR3 is built from 14 residues. V gave up 6 bases and J gave up 8 bases, with 17 bases separating them. CDR3 sequence: CASSPGQYIHEQFF. CDR3 coding DNA: TGTGCCAGCAGTCCCGGACAGTACATCCATGAGCAGTTCTTC.

This clone was counted once. This sequence joins TRBV10-3 and TRBJ2-7, with 7 nucleotides matching TRBD2. The germline V gene has CDR1 ENHRY and CDR2 SYGVKD. Trimming cost V 3 bases and J 1 base; bases outside gene matches: 6. There are 15 residues in the CDR3. The DNA for the CDR3 is TGTGCCATCAGTGAAACTTCTAGCGGATCCTACGAGCAGTACTTC. Protein: CAISETSSGSYEQYF.

The rearrangement links TRBV10-3 to TRBJ2-7; D is unclear. Germline-derived CDR1 and CDR2 are ENHRY and SYGVKD. CDR3 length equals 18 residues. V was cut by 2 bases and J by 4 bases, with 24 bases left in between. CDR3 sequence reads: CAISEAKVTSISGYEQYF. CDR3 bases: TGTGCCATCAGTGAGGCAAAGGTCACATCCATCTCTGGGTACGAGCAGTACTTC.

The chain has TRBV27 and TRBJ2-3, with TRBD2 identical over 13 bases. The V and J ends lost 4 bases and 2 bases, in that order; junction bases with no gene match: 12. The CDR3 runs 19 residues. CDR1 is MNHEY and CDR2 is SMNVEV in the germline V gene (reference sequence). The CDR3 is CASSSPLSTSGRPTDTQYF. The CDR3 DNA reads TGTGCCAGCAGTTCCCCGTTGTCGACTAGCGGGAGGCCCACAGATACGCAGTATTTT.

Details on this clone: The sample carries other DNA sequences with the same CDR3. V gene TRBV6-1 combines with J gene TRBJ1-2; 8 nucleotides line up with TRBD1. CDR1 MNHNS and CDR2 SASEGT come from the germline V gene. After removal of 1 base from V and 0 bases from J, the junction contained 1 base not matched to a gene. This CDR3 contains 15 residues. For the CDR3, the DNA is TGTGCCAGCAGTGAAGGACAGGGGACTAACTATGGCTACACCTTC. Amino acid sequence: CASSEGQGTNYGYTF.

This clone was counted once. The genes are TRBV29-1 and TRBJ2-1, with 13 bases identical to TRBD2. V lost 1 base, J lost 8 bases, and 8 bases stayed unmatched. The CDR3 has 16 residues. Looked up from germline, CDR1 is SQVTM and CDR2 is ANQGSEA. The CDR3 sequence is CSVEGPGTSGMYEQFF. The CDR3 DNA follows: TGCAGCGTTGAAGGGCCCGGGACTAGCGGGATGTATGAGCAGTTCTTC.

The rearrangement joins TRBV5-1 to TRBJ2-7, with 7 bases lining up with TRBD2. V shed 2 bases and J 2 bases; nucleotides not matched to a gene: 4. The germline V gene has CDR1 SGHRS and CDR2 YFSETQ. The CDR3 is 14 amino acids. CDR3 residues: CASSFGGDAYEQYF. Here the CDR3 DNA reads TGCGCCAGCAGCTTTGGGGGGGACGCCTACGAGCAGTACTTC.

This rearrangement joins TRBV5-1 to TRBJ2-5; D unresolved. The V gene lost 0 bases and the J gene lost 0 bases, with 9 bases spanning the gap. The CDR3 spans 15 residues. The germline CDR1 and CDR2 sequences are SGHRS and YFSETQ. CDR3 sequence: CASSLGHRDQETQYF. CDR3 coding DNA: TGCGCCAGCAGCTTGGGGCATAGGGACCAAGAGACCCAGTACTTC.

The chain couples TRBV5-1 to TRBJ2-1; no definite D call. This CDR3 contains 13 residues. The germline V and J ends were trimmed by 0 bases and 10 bases, with 11 bases remaining between them. Germline V CDR1 and CDR2: SGHRS, YFSETQ. The DNA of the CDR3 is TGCGCCAGCAGCTTGGAAGGTACTCTCGAGCAGTTCTTC. It translates to CASSLEGTLEQFF. Variable domain in full (rest from reference TRBV5-1 and TRBJ2-1): KAGVTQTPRYLIKTRGQQVTLSCSPISGHRSVSWYQQTPGQGLQFLFEYFSETQRNKGNFPGRFSGRQFSNSRSEMNVSTLELGDSALYLCASSLEGTLEQFFGPGTRLTVL.